A selection of T cell receptor beta chains follows, all from one sample in a study of CD8+CD57+ T cells in acquired aplastic anemia. Each CDR3 protein is one row after TCRdb ran MiXCR on the reads. The sample has 86,000 or so distinct CDR3 sequences, 40% to 55% seen once. Sequenced material: sorted CD4+, CD8+, or CD8+CD57+ T cells (not recorded which) from PBMCs. Every receptor here comes from a human donor in good health, serving as a control. CDR3s include the opening cysteine and the closing phenylalanine or tryptophan. Fields, in order: J gene, D gene, clone size, V gene, CDR3 DNA, CDR3 protein. The D gene is left open where the match is weak. Some rows have no size entry. The others give once, few or many, or a class for an expanded clone.

j_call: TRBJ2-3
d_call: .
clone_size: .
v_call: TRBV10-3
cdr3_nt: TGTGCCACAGCGTGGGTAGCCGCAGATACGCAGTATTTT
cdr3_aa: CATAWVAADTQYF

j_call: TRBJ1-2
d_call: .
clone_size: .
v_call: TRBV7-9
cdr3_nt: TGTGCCAGCAGCTCACGGATTAACTATGGCTACACCTTC
cdr3_aa: CASSSRINYGYTF

j_call: TRBJ1-4
d_call: .
clone_size: .
v_call: TRBV10-3
cdr3_nt: TGTGCCATCAGCGACCCTGAAAAACTGTTTTTT
cdr3_aa: CAISDPEKLFF

j_call: TRBJ1-2
d_call: .
clone_size: few
v_call: TRBV24-1
cdr3_nt: TGTGCCACCAGTGAAGAGGATCTTGGAGACATTAACTATGGCTACACCTTC
cdr3_aa: CATSEEDLGDINYGYTF

j_call: TRBJ1-5
d_call: .
clone_size: .
v_call: TRBV2
cdr3_nt: TGTGCCAGCTGCACATCTGGTGGCAATCAGCCCCAGCATTTT
cdr3_aa: CASCTSGGNQPQHF

j_call: TRBJ2-1
d_call: TRBD2
clone_size: .
v_call: TRBV4-2
cdr3_nt: TGTGCCAGCAGCCAAGAGCCGGGACTAGACGCCTACAATGAGCAGTTCTTC
cdr3_aa: CASSQEPGLDAYNEQFF

j_call: TRBJ2-7
d_call: .
clone_size: many
v_call: TRBV10-1
cdr3_nt: TGCGCCAGCAGTGATTCGGGACCAACCTACGAGCAGTACTTC
cdr3_aa: CASSDSGPTYEQYF

j_call: TRBJ2-1
d_call: TRBD2
clone_size: .
v_call: TRBV29-1
cdr3_nt: TGCAGCGTTGAGGACCCCCAGCGGGGGGGCGACACAAAAACACGATGGGAGCAGTTCTTC
cdr3_aa: CSVEDPQRGGDTKTRWEQFF

j_call: TRBJ1-1
d_call: TRBD1
clone_size: .
v_call: TRBV9
cdr3_nt: TGTGCCAGCAGCGGACAGGGGTCAGAAGCTTTCTTT
cdr3_aa: CASSGQGSEAFF

j_call: TRBJ2-7
d_call: TRBD1
clone_size: .
v_call: TRBV19
cdr3_nt: TGTGCCAGTAGTACAGGGGGCTACGAGCAGTACTTC
cdr3_aa: CASSTGGYEQYF

j_call: TRBJ1-1
d_call: TRBD1
clone_size: .
v_call: TRBV10-1
cdr3_nt: TGCGCCAGCAACCAGGGGGTAGGAACTGAAGCTTTCTTT
cdr3_aa: CASNQGVGTEAFF

j_call: TRBJ1-6
d_call: .
clone_size: .
v_call: TRBV7-9
cdr3_nt: TGTGCCAGCAGCCCTGACACCCCCGGCTCACCCCTCCACTTT
cdr3_aa: CASSPDTPGSPLHF

j_call: TRBJ2-7
d_call: .
clone_size: .
v_call: TRBV7-3
cdr3_nt: TGTGCCAGCAGCGCTGACAGTAGGAACGAGCAGTACTTC
cdr3_aa: CASSADSRNEQYF

j_call: TRBJ1-1
d_call: .
clone_size: many
v_call: TRBV15
cdr3_nt: TGTGCCACCAGCAGAGGGCGGGGTCCGGGCACTGAAGCTTTCTTT
cdr3_aa: CATSRGRGPGTEAFF

j_call: TRBJ2-7
d_call: .
clone_size: few
v_call: TRBV27
cdr3_nt: TGTGCCAGCAGTCAAGAGACCTCCTACGAGCAGTACTTC
cdr3_aa: CASSQETSYEQYF

j_call: TRBJ1-6
d_call: TRBD1
clone_size: .
v_call: TRBV2
cdr3_nt: TGTGCCAGCAGTGAGAGAGTGGTAGGGGGCAATTCACCCCTCCACTTT
cdr3_aa: CASSERVVGGNSPLHF

j_call: TRBJ2-3
d_call: .
clone_size: .
v_call: TRBV25-1
cdr3_nt: TGTGCCTGCAGTGCTGGAGGTCCGACAGCCAGCACAGATACGCAGTATTTT
cdr3_aa: CACSAGGPTASTDTQYF

j_call: TRBJ2-3
d_call: .
clone_size: .
v_call: TRBV7-2
cdr3_nt: TGTGCCAGCAGCGTACCAGGGCTAGATACGCAGTATTTT
cdr3_aa: CASSVPGLDTQYF

j_call: TRBJ1-1
d_call: .
clone_size: .
v_call: TRBV6-1
cdr3_nt: TGTGCCAGCAGTAGTCCGCAAAACACTGAAGCTTTCTTT
cdr3_aa: CASSSPQNTEAFF

j_call: TRBJ1-1
d_call: TRBD1
clone_size: many
v_call: TRBV10-3
cdr3_nt: TGTGCCATCAGATCGGGACAGGAGAACACTGAAGCTTTCTTT
cdr3_aa: CAIRSGQENTEAFF

j_call: TRBJ1-1
d_call: .
clone_size: .
v_call: TRBV5-1
cdr3_nt: TGCGCCAGCAGCTTGGAAACACCCTTGATCGATGAAGCTTTCTTT
cdr3_aa: CASSLETPLIDEAFF

j_call: TRBJ1-1
d_call: .
clone_size: .
v_call: TRBV19
cdr3_nt: TGTGCCAGTAGGGACTTCCCGAACACTGAAGCTTTCTTT
cdr3_aa: CASRDFPNTEAFF

j_call: TRBJ1-2
d_call: .
clone_size: many
v_call: TRBV5-8
cdr3_nt: TGTGCCAGCAGCTCCTTAACAGGGCGCGAACCTAACTATGGCTACACCTTC
cdr3_aa: CASSSLTGREPNYGYTF

j_call: TRBJ2-7
d_call: TRBD2
clone_size: .
v_call: TRBV25-1
cdr3_nt: TGTGCCAGCAGTGCCCTAGCGGGAGCGGCCTACGAGCAGTACTTC
cdr3_aa: CASSALAGAAYEQYF

j_call: TRBJ1-1
d_call: TRBD1
clone_size: few
v_call: TRBV9
cdr3_nt: TGTGCCAGCAGCGGGGGGGACCGACAGGGAGGAAACACTGAAGCTTTCTTT
cdr3_aa: CASSGGDRQGGNTEAFF

j_call: TRBJ2-7
d_call: .
clone_size: once
v_call: TRBV2
cdr3_nt: TGTGCCAGCAGTGACGGCGGGGTGGACGAGCAGTACTTC
cdr3_aa: CASSDGGVDEQYF

j_call: TRBJ2-2
d_call: TRBD1
clone_size: .
v_call: TRBV2
cdr3_nt: TGTGCCAGAGGACAGGGGACGAACACCGGGGAGCTGTTTTTT
cdr3_aa: CARGQGTNTGELFF

j_call: TRBJ2-3
d_call: .
clone_size: many
v_call: TRBV9
cdr3_nt: TGTGCCAGCAGCGTAATAGCAGATACGCAGTATTTT
cdr3_aa: CASSVIADTQYF

j_call: TRBJ1-1
d_call: TRBD1
clone_size: .
v_call: TRBV24-1
cdr3_nt: TGTGCCTGGAGTCGCAGGGGGGGCACTGAAGCTTTCTTT
cdr3_aa: CAWSRRGGTEAFF

j_call: TRBJ2-7
d_call: TRBD1
clone_size: many
v_call: TRBV10-1
cdr3_nt: TGCGCCAGCAGCACAGGGGGCGAGCAGTACTTC
cdr3_aa: CASSTGGEQYF

j_call: TRBJ2-1
d_call: .
clone_size: many
v_call: TRBV2
cdr3_nt: TGTGCCAGCAGTGAAGCAGGCTACAATGAGCAGTTCTTC
cdr3_aa: CASSEAGYNEQFF

j_call: TRBJ1-2
d_call: .
clone_size: few
v_call: TRBV6-1
cdr3_nt: TGTGCCAGCGGATCCTCAGGGGCCCTAGGCTACACCTTC
cdr3_aa: CASGSSGALGYTF

j_call: TRBJ1-6
d_call: .
clone_size: many
v_call: TRBV9
cdr3_nt: TGTGCCAGCAGCGAGGGTTGGAATTCACCCCTCCACTTT
cdr3_aa: CASSEGWNSPLHF

j_call: TRBJ1-3
d_call: .
clone_size: .
v_call: TRBV6-1
cdr3_nt: TGTGCCAGCAGCACTCCCGTAGGTACCATATATTTT
cdr3_aa: CASSTPVGTIYF

j_call: TRBJ2-6
d_call: TRBD1
clone_size: .
v_call: TRBV25-1
cdr3_nt: TGTGCCAGCAGTGGACAGGGGCCGTCTGGGGCCAACGTCCTGACTTTC
cdr3_aa: CASSGQGPSGANVLTF

j_call: TRBJ2-7
d_call: TRBD2
clone_size: .
v_call: TRBV10-3
cdr3_nt: TGTGCCATCAGTGACATGACTAGCGTTCGGTACGAGCAGTACTTC
cdr3_aa: CAISDMTSVRYEQYF

j_call: TRBJ2-5
d_call: .
clone_size: many
v_call: TRBV7-9
cdr3_nt: TGTGCCAGCAGCCCAGGAGGCAGAGAGACCCAGTACTTC
cdr3_aa: CASSPGGRETQYF

j_call: TRBJ2-7
d_call: .
clone_size: few
v_call: TRBV25-1
cdr3_nt: TGTGCCAGCTGGGGTAGATACGAGCAGTACTTC
cdr3_aa: CASWGRYEQYF

j_call: TRBJ1-6
d_call: .
clone_size: .
v_call: TRBV10-2
cdr3_nt: TGCGCCAGCAGTGCGTGGCGGGAGCATTCGCCCCTCCACTTT
cdr3_aa: CASSAWREHSPLHF

j_call: TRBJ1-1
d_call: .
clone_size: many
v_call: TRBV5-5
cdr3_nt: TGTGCCAGCAGCCTCGGAGGGGAAACTGAAGCTTTCTTT
cdr3_aa: CASSLGGETEAFF